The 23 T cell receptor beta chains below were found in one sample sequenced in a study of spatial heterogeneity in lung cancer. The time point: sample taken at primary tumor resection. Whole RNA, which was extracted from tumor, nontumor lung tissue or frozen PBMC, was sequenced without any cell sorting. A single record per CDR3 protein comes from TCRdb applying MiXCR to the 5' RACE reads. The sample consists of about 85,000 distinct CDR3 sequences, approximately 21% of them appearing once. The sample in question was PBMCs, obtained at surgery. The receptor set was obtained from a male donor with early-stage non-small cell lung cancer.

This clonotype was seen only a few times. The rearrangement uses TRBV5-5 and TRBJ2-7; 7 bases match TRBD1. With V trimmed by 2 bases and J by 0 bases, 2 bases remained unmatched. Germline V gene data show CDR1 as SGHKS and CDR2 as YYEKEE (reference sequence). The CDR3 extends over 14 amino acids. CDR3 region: CASSFGTASYEQYF. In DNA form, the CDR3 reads TGTGCCAGCAGCTTCGGGACAGCCTCCTACGAGCAGTACTTC. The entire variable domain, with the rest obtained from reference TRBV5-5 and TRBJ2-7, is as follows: DAGVTQSPTHLIKTRGQQVTLRCSPISGHKSVSWYQQVLGQGPQFIFQYYEKEERGRGNFPDRFSARQFPNYSSELNVNALLLGDSALYLCASSFGTASYEQYFGPGTRLTVT.

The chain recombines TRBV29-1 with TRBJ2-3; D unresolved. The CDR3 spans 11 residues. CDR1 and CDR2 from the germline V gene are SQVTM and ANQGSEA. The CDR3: CTPDSTDTQYF. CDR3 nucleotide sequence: TGCACCCCAGACAGCACAGATACGCAGTATTTT.

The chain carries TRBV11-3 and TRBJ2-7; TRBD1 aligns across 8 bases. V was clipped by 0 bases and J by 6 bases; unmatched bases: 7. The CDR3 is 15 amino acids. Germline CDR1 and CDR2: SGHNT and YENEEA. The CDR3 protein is CASSLETGAVFEQYF. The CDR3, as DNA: TGTGCCAGCAGCTTAGAGACAGGGGCGGTATTCGAGCAGTACTTC.

The CDR3 bases are TGTGCCAGTTTGACAGTACCCTACAATGAGCAGTTCTTC. Its protein is CASLTVPYNEQFF. The chain is built from TRBV28 and TRBJ2-1, with D perhaps TRBD1 (5 bases). Trimming removed 9 bases from V and 2 bases from J, with 11 bases in between. Germline CDR1 MDHEN, CDR2 SYDVKM. This CDR3 region has 13 residues.

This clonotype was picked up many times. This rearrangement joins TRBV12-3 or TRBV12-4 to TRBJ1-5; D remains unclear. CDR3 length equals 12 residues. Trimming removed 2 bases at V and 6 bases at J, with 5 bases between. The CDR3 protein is CASSLSTQPQHF. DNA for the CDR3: TGTGCCAGCAGTTTATCTACTCAGCCCCAGCATTTT.

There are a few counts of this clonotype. CDR3 region: CASTAAGTGMNTEAFF. The CDR3 nucleotides are TGTGCCAGCACCGCAGCTGGGACAGGGATGAACACTGAAGCTTTCTTT. The genes are TRBV5-6 and TRBJ1-1; the match to TRBD1 covers 9 bases. The ends lost 6 bases at V and 0 bases at J; junction bases unmatched: 9. The length of the CDR3 is 16 residues. Germline V gene data show CDR1 as SGHDT and CDR2 as YYEEEE. The full variable domain, with the rest looked up from reference TRBV5-6 and TRBJ1-1, is DAGVTQSPTHLIKTRGQQVTLRCSPKSGHDTVSWYQQALGQGPQFIFQYYEEEERQRGNFPDRFSGHQFPNYSSELNVNALLLGDSALYLCASTAAGTGMNTEAFFGQGTRLTVV.

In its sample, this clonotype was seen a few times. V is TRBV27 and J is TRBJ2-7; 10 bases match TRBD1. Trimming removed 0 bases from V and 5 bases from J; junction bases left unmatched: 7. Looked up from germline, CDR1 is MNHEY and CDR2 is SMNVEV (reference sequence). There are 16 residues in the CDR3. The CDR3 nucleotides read TGTGCCAGCAGTTTATCTACCGGGACAGGGGTAAACGAGCAGTACTTC. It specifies CASSLSTGTGVNEQYF.

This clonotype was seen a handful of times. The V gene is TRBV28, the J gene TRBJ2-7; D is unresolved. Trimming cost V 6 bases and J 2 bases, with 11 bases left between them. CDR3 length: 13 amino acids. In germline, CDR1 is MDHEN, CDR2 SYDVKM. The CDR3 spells CASRVPLTYEQYF. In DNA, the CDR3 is TGTGCCAGCAGGGTACCCCTAACCTACGAGCAGTACTTC. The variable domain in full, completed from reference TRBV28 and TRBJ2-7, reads DVKVTQSSRYLVKRTGEKVFLECVQDMDHENMFWYRQDPGLGLRLIYFSYDVKMKEKGDIPEGYSVSREKKERFSLILESASTNQTSMYLCASRVPLTYEQYFGPGTRLTVT.

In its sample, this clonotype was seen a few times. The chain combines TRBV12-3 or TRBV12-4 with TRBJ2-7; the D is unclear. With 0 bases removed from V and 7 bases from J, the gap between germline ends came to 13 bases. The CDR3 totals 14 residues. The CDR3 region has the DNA TGTGCCAGCAGTTTAGCTGAGACGGGCAGTGAGCAGTACTTC. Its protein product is CASSLAETGSEQYF.

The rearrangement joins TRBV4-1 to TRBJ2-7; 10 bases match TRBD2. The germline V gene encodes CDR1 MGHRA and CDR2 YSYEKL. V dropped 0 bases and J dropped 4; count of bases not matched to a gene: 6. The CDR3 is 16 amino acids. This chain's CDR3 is CASSQDELAGVYEQYF. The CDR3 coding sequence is TGCGCCAGCAGCCAAGATGAGCTAGCGGGAGTGTACGAGCAGTACTTC.

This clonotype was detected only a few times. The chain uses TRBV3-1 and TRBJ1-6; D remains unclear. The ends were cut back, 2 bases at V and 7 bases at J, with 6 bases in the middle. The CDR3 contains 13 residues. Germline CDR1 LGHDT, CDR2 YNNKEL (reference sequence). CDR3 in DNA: TGTGCCAGCAGCCAATCAAGGAATTCACCCCTCCACTTT. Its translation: CASSQSRNSPLHF.

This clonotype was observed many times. The CDR3 spells CASTGSGANVLTF. In nucleotides, the CDR3 is TGTGCCAGCACTGGGAGTGGGGCCAACGTCCTGACTTTC. The rearrangement joins TRBV6-2 or TRBV6-3 to TRBJ2-6, with D tentatively TRBD2 (5 bases). Germline CDR1 reads MNHEY; CDR2 reads SVGEGT. Trimming stripped 7 bases from V and 3 bases from J, with 7 bases between. This CDR3 contains 13 residues.

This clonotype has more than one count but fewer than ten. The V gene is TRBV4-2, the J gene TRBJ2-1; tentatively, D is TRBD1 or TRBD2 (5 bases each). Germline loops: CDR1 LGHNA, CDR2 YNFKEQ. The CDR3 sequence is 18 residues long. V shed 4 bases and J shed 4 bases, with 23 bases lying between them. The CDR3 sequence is CASSRGGIGGTTYNEQFF. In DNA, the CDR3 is TGTGCCAGCAGCCGGGGCGGAATTGGTGGGACCACATACAATGAGCAGTTCTTC.

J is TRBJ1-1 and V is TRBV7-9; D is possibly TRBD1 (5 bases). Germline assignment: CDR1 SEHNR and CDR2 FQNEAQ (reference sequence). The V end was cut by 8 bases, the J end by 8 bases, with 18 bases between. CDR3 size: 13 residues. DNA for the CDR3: TGTGCCAGCTCCGGGACGACAAGTATAGAAGCTTTCTTT. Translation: CASSGTTSIEAFF.

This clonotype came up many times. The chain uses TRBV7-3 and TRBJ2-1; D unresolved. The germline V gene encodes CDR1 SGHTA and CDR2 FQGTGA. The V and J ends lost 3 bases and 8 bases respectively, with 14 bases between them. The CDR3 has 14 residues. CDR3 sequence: CASSFGLSADEQFF. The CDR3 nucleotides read TGTGCCAGCAGCTTTGGTCTCTCGGCGGATGAGCAGTTCTTC.

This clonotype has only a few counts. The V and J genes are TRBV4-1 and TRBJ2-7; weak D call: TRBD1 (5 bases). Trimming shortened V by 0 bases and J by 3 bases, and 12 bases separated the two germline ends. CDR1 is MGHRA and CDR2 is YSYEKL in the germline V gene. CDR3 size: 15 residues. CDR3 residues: CASSQEKRGSYEQYF. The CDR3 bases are TGCGCCAGCAGCCAAGAGAAAAGGGGAAGCTACGAGCAGTACTTC.

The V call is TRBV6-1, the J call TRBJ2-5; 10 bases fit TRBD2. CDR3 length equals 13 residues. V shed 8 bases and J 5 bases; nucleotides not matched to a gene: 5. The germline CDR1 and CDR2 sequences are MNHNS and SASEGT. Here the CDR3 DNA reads TGTGCCAGCTCTAGCGGGAGAAGGGAGACCCAGTACTTC. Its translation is CASSSGRRETQYF.

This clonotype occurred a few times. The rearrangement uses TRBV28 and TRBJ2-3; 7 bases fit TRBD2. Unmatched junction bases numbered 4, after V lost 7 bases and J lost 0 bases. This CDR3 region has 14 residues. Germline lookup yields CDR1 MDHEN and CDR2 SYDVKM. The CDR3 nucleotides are TGTGCCAGCACCTCGGGGGGTAGCACAGATACGCAGTATTTT. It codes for CASTSGGSTDTQYF.

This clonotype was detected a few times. The CDR3 DNA reads TGTGCCAGCAGTTTATGGGCAGGGGTTGACAATGAGCAGTTCTTC. This translates into CASSLWAGVDNEQFF. This chain uses TRBV28 with TRBJ2-1; D is perhaps TRBD1 (6 bases). CDR3 length equals 15 residues. Germline CDR1 reads MDHEN; CDR2 reads SYDVKM. The V and J ends lost 0 bases and 5 bases respectively, with 11 bases between them.

The CDR3 here is CATSVCPWIPVAKNIQYF. In nucleotides, the CDR3 is TGTGCCACCAGTGTTTGTCCATGGATCCCTGTAGCCAAAAACATTCAGTACTTC. This rearrangement joins TRBV24-1 to TRBJ2-4; D is ambiguous. V lost 5 bases, J lost 0 bases, and 19 bases lay in between. This CDR3 comprises 18 residues. Germline CDR1 and CDR2: KGHDR and SFDVKD.

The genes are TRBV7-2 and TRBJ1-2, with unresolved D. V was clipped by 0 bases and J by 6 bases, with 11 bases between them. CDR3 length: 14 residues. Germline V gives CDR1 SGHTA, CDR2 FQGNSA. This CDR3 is CASSLAGPTNGYTF. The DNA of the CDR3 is TGTGCCAGCAGCTTAGCTGGGCCTACTAATGGCTACACCTTC. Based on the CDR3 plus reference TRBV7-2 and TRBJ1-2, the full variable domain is GAGVSQSPSNKVTEKGKDVELRCDPISGHTALYWYRQSLGQGLEFLIYFQGNSAPDKSGLPSDRFSAERTGGSVSTLTIQRTQQEDSAVYLCASSLAGPTNGYTFGSGTRLTVV.

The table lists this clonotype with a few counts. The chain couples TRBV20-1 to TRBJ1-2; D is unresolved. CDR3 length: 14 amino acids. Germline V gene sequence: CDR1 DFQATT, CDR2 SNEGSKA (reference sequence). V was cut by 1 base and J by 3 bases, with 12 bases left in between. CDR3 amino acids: CSARVLGSDYGYTF. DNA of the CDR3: TGCAGTGCTAGAGTGTTAGGGTCCGACTATGGCTACACCTTC.

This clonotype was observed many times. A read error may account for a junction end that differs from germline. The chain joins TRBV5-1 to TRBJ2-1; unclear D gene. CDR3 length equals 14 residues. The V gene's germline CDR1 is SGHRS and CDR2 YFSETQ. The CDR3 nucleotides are TGTGCCAGCTCCCTGGATAGCTCCTACAATGAGCAGTTCTTC. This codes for CASSLDSSYNEQFF.